Each of the 9 T cell receptor beta chains below was sequenced from the same sample in a study of beta chain features in type 1 diabetes. General study results and limits: Moderately but significantly shorter TCRB CDR3s were found in Type 1 diabetes patients in all four CD4+ subsets.

Their antigens remain unidentified. Expressed TCRB transcripts got sequenced, as all isolated RNA was reverse transcribed. Here immunoSEQ multiplex PCR was the method, and the copy in TCRdb shows in-frame clones only, minus some. The sample has hundreds of thousands of clones, over 12% seen once. The sequencing sample was made of naive CD4+ T cells from blood. The origin of the receptors is a man aged 18-30 years with type 1 diabetes.

This chain connects TRBV7-2 to TRBJ1-3; no clear D gene. CDR1 SGHTA and CDR2 FQGNSA come from the germline V gene. Trimming stripped 2 bases from V and 2 bases from J, with 4 bases between. The length of the CDR3 is 13 residues. The CDR3 region has the DNA TGTGCCAGCAGCTTACGAGCTGGAAACACCATATATTTT. Amino acids: CASSLRAGNTIYF.

The chain couples TRBV7-9 to TRBJ2-7; no clear D gene. The CDR3 has 14 amino acids. Trimming took off 3 bases at V and 1 base at J, with 10 bases between the two ends. The germline V gene encodes CDR1 SEHNR and CDR2 FQNEAQ (reference sequence). The CDR3 region is CASSFHVGSYEQYF. The CDR3 DNA reads TGTGCCAGCAGCTTTCATGTGGGATCCTACGAGCAGTACTTC.

The chain carries TRBV28 and TRBJ2-1; possible D gene TRBD2, 7 bases. The V end lost 3 bases, the J end lost 6 bases, and 15 bases lay between the germline ends. This CDR3 has 15 amino acids. Per the germline V gene, CDR1 is MDHEN and CDR2 is SYDVKM. CDR3 residues: CASSLGGEGVNEQFF. CDR3 DNA: TGTGCCAGCAGTTTGGGCGGGGAGGGGGTCAATGAGCAGTTCTTC.

In this sample, this clone turned up a few times. This chain connects TRBV7-2 to TRBJ2-1; perhaps TRBD1 as D (5 bases). V was cut by 5 bases and J by 9 bases, with 8 bases left in between. Looked up from germline, CDR1 is SGHTA and CDR2 is FQGNSA. The CDR3 is 11 residues long. The CDR3 region is CASSNRGEQFF. CDR3 coding DNA: TGTGCCAGCAGCAATAGGGGTGAGCAGTTCTTC.

Only a few counts were recorded for this clone. This chain's CDR3 is CSVGEDGAYGYTF. In nucleotides, the CDR3 is TGCAGCGTTGGAGAGGACGGTGCCTATGGCTACACCTTC. The rearrangement links TRBV29-1 to TRBJ1-2; D not resolved. The V end was cut by 4 bases, the J end by 4 bases, with 13 bases between. Germline V gene lookup returns CDR1 SQVTM and CDR2 ANQGSEA. The CDR3 contains 13 residues.

In this sample, this clone turned up a few times. J is TRBJ2-7 and V is TRBV6-5, with TRBD2 identical over 9 bases. This CDR3 is built from 15 residues. Per germline, CDR1 MNHEY and CDR2 SVGAGI. V was clipped by 0 bases and J by 2 bases; unmatched bases: 2. Here the CDR3 DNA reads TGTGCCAGCAGTTACTCTCTAGCGGGAACCTACGAGCAGTACTTC. Translated: CASSYSLAGTYEQYF.

This clone was seen only a few times. This chain connects TRBV18 to TRBJ1-1; D is uncertain. Germline V gives CDR1 KGHSH, CDR2 LQKENI. The ends were cut back, 1 base at V and 5 bases at J, with 14 bases in the middle. This CDR3 is 15 amino acids long. The CDR3 reads CASSPLVEEGTEAFF. CDR3 DNA: TGTGCCAGCTCACCACTCGTAGAGGAGGGTACTGAAGCTTTCTTT.

This clone was seen a few times. The V call is TRBV30, the J call TRBJ2-1; 9 bases map to TRBD2. From germline, CDR1 is GTSNPN and CDR2 SVGIG (reference sequence). The CDR3 is made up of 12 amino acids. J was trimmed by 8 bases and V by 4 bases; bases with no gene match: 3. CDR3 sequence reads: CAWTAGGYEQFF. CDR3 DNA sequence: TGTGCCTGGACGGCGGGGGGGTATGAGCAGTTCTTC.

J is TRBJ2-5 and V is TRBV2, with 7 bases lining up with TRBD2. Germline CDR1 SNHLY, CDR2 FYNNEI. The CDR3 consists of 14 residues. Trimming cost V 4 bases and J 3 bases; bases outside gene matches: 5. The CDR3 DNA is TGTGCCAGCAGTGTCGGACTAGGGGAAGAGACCCAGTACTTC. This encodes CASSVGLGEETQYF.